The text below deals with one T cell receptor beta chain. The target antigen is unknown. Trimming removed 0 bases at V and 0 bases at J, with 9 bases between. From germline, CDR1 is MNHEY and CDR2 SMNVEV (reference sequence). This CDR3 comprises 16 residues. This sample is drawn from a study of T cell repertoires in cytomegalovirus infection. From the reads, TCRdb called clonotypes with MiXCR, one entry per CDR3 protein. The profile shows about 900,000 distinct CDR3 sequences, 31% of them singletons. V and J are TRBV27 and TRBJ2-4; D may correspond to TRBD1 or TRBD2 (6 bases each). This clonotype was obtained from a human donor in good health (CMV status not recorded). Some clones in this sample may be carry-over from other donors' samples. Material: cultured CD8+ T cells from PBMCs, obtained from culture after CMV antigen stimulation. The CDR3, as DNA: TGTGCCAGCAGTTTATCCCCGGGGGCAGCCAAAAACATTCAGTACTTC. Translation gives CASSLSPGAAKNIQYF.